This TCR beta chain was captured by sequencing in a study of T-cell memory formation after mild COVID-19. The sample holds a few counts of this clonotype. Its cognate antigen is unknown. TCRdb analysed the 5' RACE reads with MiXCR anew, one entry per CDR3 protein. Of around 510,000 distinct CDR3 sequences in the sample, about 22% were seen once. Findings of the study overall: Pre-infection memory contained some responding clones, which suggested that cross-reactive memory had joined. Clones contracting across day 15 to 85 had a balanced CD4/CD8 profile; later expanding clones leaned CD4+.

The specimen was PBMCs or a T cell subset sorted from them (not recorded which). The origin of this receptor is an adult woman who had mild COVID-19 (a few samples of this study predate the infection). Cell type and time point are not known.

This CDR3 reads CASSGAGGETQYF. The CDR3 nucleotides read TGTGCCAGCAGCGGAGCGGGAGGAGAGACCCAGTACTTC. The chain combines TRBV5-6 with TRBJ2-5; 9 bases agree with TRBD2. Germline trimming cut 4 bases from V and 4 bases from J; bases unmatched to any gene: 2. The CDR3 length is 13 residues. Germline CDR1 is SGHDT and CDR2 is YYEEEE. The full variable domain, in which reference TRBV5-6 and TRBJ2-5 provide the parts outside the CDR3, is DAGVTQSPTHLIKTRGQQVTLRCSPKSGHDTVSWYQQALGQGPQFIFQYYEEEERQRGNFPDRFSGHQFPNYSSELNVNALLLGDSALYLCASSGAGGETQYFGPGTRLLVL.